This TCR beta chain was captured in a study of cytomegalovirus exposure and HLA in healthy donors. This CDR3 spans 13 amino acids. Germline CDR1 is GTSNPN and CDR2 is SVGIG (reference sequence). The V gene lost 0 bases and the J gene lost 6 bases, with 8 bases spanning the gap. PCR used 60 Vbeta primers and 13 Jbeta primers. Produced via immunoSEQ multiplex PCR; TCRdb's table is partial and in-frame only. The table records fewer than 200,000 clones, 70% to 90% of them present only once. The specimen was PBMCs. This chain uses TRBV30 with TRBJ2-2; no clear D. The sequence came from a woman aged 25 to 45 in good health and CMV-seronegative. The CDR3 DNA follows: TGTGCCTGGAGTGTAGCAGGTGCCGGGGAGCTGTTTTTT. Translation gives CAWSVAGAGELFF.